The 27 T cell receptor beta chains below all came from one sample that was sequenced in a study of blood T cell repertoires in COVID-19. Sequenced by immunoSEQ multiplex PCR; TCRdb stores in-frame clones only, minus some. The sample lists about 210,000 clones, 80% to 90% occurring once. Sequencing input: peripheral blood. These receptor sequences come from a man between 50 and 59 years old with active or convalescent COVID-19.

V usage is TRBV12-3 or TRBV12-4 and J usage is TRBJ1-2; no reliable D call. The CDR3 length is 12 residues. V lost 7 bases, J lost 7 bases, and 13 bases lay in between. The CDR3 DNA is TGTGCCAGCAATGGTGAGCCGGGTGGCTACACCTTC. Translating gives CASNGEPGGYTF.

The genes are TRBV5-4 and TRBJ2-1; D not resolved. The length of the CDR3 is 13 residues. The germline V gene encodes CDR1 SGHNT and CDR2 YYREEE (reference sequence). V was cut by 4 bases and J by 6 bases, with 11 bases left in between. The CDR3 loop is CASSPRIVNEQFF. CDR3 nucleotides: TGTGCCAGCAGCCCTAGGATAGTCAATGAGCAGTTCTTC.

This chain links TRBV19 with TRBJ1-2; a possible D gene is TRBD1 (6 bases). The V and J ends lost 5 bases and 7 bases respectively, with 14 bases between them. CDR3 length: 13 amino acids. The germline gives CDR1 LNHDA, CDR2 SQIVND (reference sequence). Written as DNA, the CDR3 is TGTGCCAGTAGTTTCGGGGGGCATTCTGGCTACACCTTC. Its protein product is CASSFGGHSGYTF.

This clone was recorded only once. Additional DNA sequences in this sample encode the identical CDR3. This chain uses TRBV5-5 with TRBJ2-7; 8 bases are shared with TRBD1. The CDR3 is 14 residues long. Per the germline V gene, CDR1 is SGHKS and CDR2 is YYEKEE (reference sequence). V lost 1 base and J lost 3; bases outside the gene matches: 3. CDR3: CASSLFGQGYEQYF. For the CDR3, the DNA is TGTGCCAGCAGCTTGTTCGGACAGGGCTACGAGCAGTACTTC.

The rearrangement links TRBV5-1 to TRBJ2-5, with D perhaps TRBD1 (5 bases). Trimming pared 4 bases from V and 9 bases from J, leaving 13 bases between. This CDR3 is 12 amino acids long. The germline V gene encodes CDR1 SGHRS and CDR2 YFSETQ. The CDR3 loop reads CASSRTDKPQYF. DNA of the CDR3: TGCGCCAGCAGCCGAACGGACAAGCCCCAGTACTTC.

The chain has TRBV10-3 and TRBJ2-2; 10 positions match TRBD1. The V segment lost 4 bases and the J segment 1 base; nucleotides outside the gene matches: 0. CDR3 size: 15 residues. CDR1 is ENHRY, CDR2 SYGVKD, per germline. CDR3 sequence reads: CAISGTGGNTGELFF. The CDR3, as DNA: TGTGCCATCAGTGGGACAGGGGGGAACACCGGGGAGCTGTTTTTT.

There are a few counts of this clone. The chain combines TRBV19 with TRBJ1-3, with D hard to call. Germline V gene lookup returns CDR1 LNHDA and CDR2 SQIVND (reference sequence). V gave up 7 bases and J gave up 4 bases, with 11 bases separating them. The CDR3 runs to 13 residues. This chain's CDR3 is CASNPGGGNTIYF. The CDR3 nucleotides read TGTGCCAGTAACCCTGGAGGCGGAAACACCATATATTTT.

This rearrangement joins TRBV5-1 to TRBJ1-3; D call uncertain. Germline loops: CDR1 SGHRS, CDR2 YFSETQ. V was shortened by 0 bases and J by 2 bases, with 9 bases between the two germline ends. The CDR3 is made up of 15 amino acids. The CDR3 spells CASSLETVPGNTIYF. CDR3 DNA: TGCGCCAGCAGCTTGGAAACGGTCCCTGGAAACACCATATATTTT.

This clone has more than one count but fewer than ten. CDR3: CASTLGGANTEAFF. DNA of the CDR3: TGTGCCAGCACTTTAGGGGGCGCGAACACTGAAGCTTTCTTT. The chain joins TRBV6-5 to TRBJ1-1, with 7 positions matching TRBD1. Germline assignment: CDR1 MNHEY and CDR2 SVGAGI. V lost 7 bases to trimming and J lost 1 base; unmatched junction nucleotides: 6. CDR3 length: 14 residues.

This clone was observed a single time. This chain joins TRBV5-1 and TRBJ2-5; the match to TRBD1 covers 9 bases. The CDR3 loop spans 16 amino acids. CDR1 and CDR2 (germline): SGHRS, YFSETQ. The trim removed 3 bases at V and 4 bases at J, leaving 10 bases unmatched. CDR3 region: CASSSSPGTGRETQYF. The CDR3 DNA reads as TGCGCCAGCAGCTCCAGTCCCGGGACAGGGAGAGAGACCCAGTACTTC.

The rearrangement joins TRBV10-1 to TRBJ2-4, with D possibly matching TRBD1 (6 bases). There are 16 residues in the CDR3. Germline V lookup: CDR1 WNHNN, CDR2 SYGVQD (reference sequence). The V end was cut by 3 bases, the J end by 2 bases, with 14 bases between. CDR3 nucleotide sequence: TGCGCCAGCAGTGAAGGGGGAGTATGGCCCAAAAACATTCAGTACTTC. It yields the protein CASSEGGVWPKNIQYF.

The V call is TRBV10-3, the J call TRBJ2-3, with 12 bases identical to TRBD2. The CDR3 consists of 15 residues. CDR1 is ENHRY, CDR2 SYGVKD, per germline. V lost 6 bases and J lost 5; bases outside the gene matches: 6. The CDR3 DNA reads as TGTGCCATCAGCCCACTAGCGGGAGGCGGAGATACGCAGTATTTT. Translation gives CAISPLAGGGDTQYF.

This clone was detected once. The CDR3 region is CSASGRNTDTQYF. For the CDR3, the DNA is TGCAGTGCTAGTGGGCGGAACACAGATACGCAGTATTTT. This rearrangement joins TRBV20-1 to TRBJ2-3; unclear D gene. CDR1 is DFQATT, CDR2 SNEGSKA, per germline (reference sequence). Trimming took 3 bases from V and 2 from J, leaving 9 bases between them. This CDR3 is 13 amino acids long.

This clone was seen only a few times. The rearrangement joins TRBV7-9 to TRBJ2-7; possibly TRBD2 for D (6 bases). Germline V CDR1 and CDR2: SEHNR, FQNEAQ (reference sequence). V shed 5 bases and J shed 5 bases, with 16 bases lying between them. The CDR3 is made up of 14 amino acids. DNA of the CDR3: TGTGCCAGCAGCCCCGTCGCGGGGAACGACGAGCAGTACTTC. It codes for CASSPVAGNDEQYF. Variable domain in full (rest from reference TRBV7-9 and TRBJ2-7): DTGVSQNPRHKITKRGQNVTFRCDPISEHNRLYWYRQTLGQGPEFLTYFQNEAQLEKSRLLSDRFSAERPKGSFSTLEIQRTEQGDSAMYLCASSPVAGNDEQYFGPGTRLTVT.

CDR3 sequence (DNA): TGTGCCAGCAGTTCGCCGGGACAGCTCTATGGCTACACCTTC. Its protein is CASSSPGQLYGYTF. The chain carries TRBV27 and TRBJ1-2; 7 bases match TRBD1. The CDR3 runs 14 residues. Germline CDR1 and CDR2: MNHEY and SMNVEV (reference sequence). V gave up 4 bases and J gave up 4 bases; unmatched junction bases: 6.

The CDR3 region is CASSLDTDNSPLHF. The CDR3 nucleotides read TGTGCCAGCAGCCTGGACACCGATAATTCACCCCTCCACTTT. The chain recombines TRBV7-9 with TRBJ1-6, with D tentatively TRBD1 (5 bases). V was shortened by 5 bases and J by 5 bases, with 10 bases between the two germline ends. The CDR3 sequence is 14 residues long. Germline V lookup: CDR1 SEHNR, CDR2 FQNEAQ (reference sequence). Looking up the rest from reference TRBV7-9 and TRBJ1-6 gives the full variable domain: DTGVSQNPRHKITKRGQNVTFRCDPISEHNRLYWYRQTLGQGPEFLTYFQNEAQLEKSRLLSDRFSAERPKGSFSTLEIQRTEQGDSAMYLCASSLDTDNSPLHFGNGTRLTVT.

The V gene is TRBV6-1, the J gene TRBJ1-2; possibly TRBD1 for D (6 bases). The CDR3 is 14 residues long. The V end lost 3 bases, the J end lost 8 bases, and 16 bases lay between the germline ends. Germline V gene data show CDR1 as MNHNS and CDR2 as SASEGT. CDR3 in DNA: TGTGCCAGCAGTGACCCCCCAGGGGTAGGAGGCTACACCTTC. Protein: CASSDPPGVGGYTF.

The gene calls are TRBV24-1 and TRBJ1-3; no clear D. V was clipped by 4 bases and J by 0 bases, with 12 bases between them. Germline assignment: CDR1 KGHDR and CDR2 SFDVKD. The CDR3 length is 16 residues. The CDR3 DNA follows: TGTGCCACCAGTGAAGGCACGCAGGTCTCTGGAAACACCATATATTTT. Amino acids: CATSEGTQVSGNTIYF.

The rearrangement joins TRBV24-1 to TRBJ2-3; TRBD2 agrees at 7 bases. Germline values: CDR1 KGHDR, CDR2 SFDVKD. CDR3 length: 15 residues. V lost 1 base, J lost 3 bases, and 3 bases stayed unmatched. CDR3 region: CATSDFQRGTDTQYF. CDR3 nucleotide sequence: TGTGCCACCAGTGATTTCCAGCGGGGTACAGATACGCAGTATTTT.

The V and J genes are TRBV4-1 and TRBJ2-7; no clear D. V was cut by 3 bases and J by 3 bases, with 12 bases left in between. The CDR3 has 14 amino acids. CDR1 and CDR2 from the germline V gene are MGHRA and YSYEKL. The CDR3 spells CASSQVVHNYEQYF. DNA for the CDR3: TGCGCCAGCAGCCAGGTGGTACATAACTACGAGCAGTACTTC.

V is TRBV27 and J is TRBJ1-4; 7 nucleotides align to TRBD1. The germline V gene encodes CDR1 MNHEY and CDR2 SMNVEV (reference sequence). The CDR3 consists of 15 residues. V shed 4 bases and J 7 bases; nucleotides not matched to a gene: 9. CDR3 coding DNA: TGTGCCAGCAGTTCATCGGGACAGCCGGCTGAAAAACTGTTTTTT. Protein: CASSSSGQPAEKLFF.

The V and J genes are TRBV9 and TRBJ2-1; D gene ambiguous. CDR3 length: 12 amino acids. V was cut by 0 bases and J by 7 bases, with 5 bases left in between. CDR1 SGDLS and CDR2 YYNGEE come from the germline V gene. The CDR3 nucleotides read TGTGCCAGCAGCGTAGCTCGGAATGAGCAGTTCTTC. Its translation is CASSVARNEQFF.

The gene calls are TRBV5-1 and TRBJ2-3; 14 bases map to TRBD2. The CDR3 covers 17 residues. V shed 4 bases and J 0 bases; nucleotides not matched to a gene: 4. CDR1 SGHRS and CDR2 YFSETQ come from the germline V gene. CDR3 region: CASSQGLAGGSTDTQYF. CDR3 bases: TGCGCCAGCAGCCAAGGACTAGCGGGGGGAAGCACAGATACGCAGTATTTT.

The chain uses TRBV5-1 and TRBJ2-5; D is possibly TRBD2 (6 bases). The CDR3 spans 14 residues. V was shortened by 0 bases and J by 1 base, with 7 bases between the two germline ends. Germline CDR1 is SGHRS and CDR2 is YFSETQ. In DNA, the CDR3 is TGCGCCAGCAGCTTGGTAGCGGCCCAAGAGACCCAGTACTTC. Protein: CASSLVAAQETQYF. The full variable domain, its missing parts supplied by reference TRBV5-1 and TRBJ2-5, is KAGVTQTPRYLIKTRGQQVTLSCSPISGHRSVSWYQQTPGQGLQFLFEYFSETQRNKGNFPGRFSGRQFSNSRSEMNVSTLELGDSALYLCASSLVAAQETQYFGPGTRLLVL.

The chain recombines TRBV27 with TRBJ1-6; 8 bases align to TRBD1. Per germline, CDR1 MNHEY and CDR2 SMNVEV (reference sequence). With 6 bases clipped from V and 10 bases from J, the junction kept 8 bases outside the gene matches. The length of the CDR3 is 14 residues. In DNA, the CDR3 is TGTGCCAGCAGCCCGGACAGGGAAGGATCACCCCTCCACTTT. It codes for CASSPDREGSPLHF.

This clone is a singleton in its sample. The genes are TRBV30 and TRBJ1-1, with D unresolved. This CDR3 is built from 13 residues. Looked up from germline, CDR1 is GTSNPN and CDR2 is SVGIG (reference sequence). Trimming took off 3 bases at V and 2 bases at J, with 10 bases between the two ends. The chain's CDR3 is CAWRLQINTEAFF. The CDR3 coding sequence is TGTGCCTGGAGATTACAAATAAACACTGAAGCTTTCTTT.

This chain joins TRBV28 and TRBJ1-3, with TRBD1 matching 9 bases. The CDR3 extends over 14 amino acids. With 10 bases clipped from V and 2 bases from J, the junction kept 6 bases outside the gene matches. CDR1 is MDHEN, CDR2 SYDVKM, per germline. The CDR3 protein is CATWDRVAGNTIYF. The CDR3, as DNA: TGTGCCACGTGGGACAGGGTCGCTGGAAACACCATATATTTT.